This T cell receptor beta chain was profiled in a study of T cells in Graves' hyperthyroidism and ophthalmopathy. In its sample, this clonotype was seen many times. TCR beta CDR3 regions were amplified from RNA transcripts. TCR CDR3 underwent first-round RT-PCR with the HTBI primer set. TCRdb independently ran MiXCR on the multiplex PCR reads; one entry per CDR3 protein. The profile covers roughly 700,000 distinct CDR3 sequences, with roughly a third appearing a single time and 30% to 40% taken by the ten largest. CDR1 is ENHRY, CDR2 SYGVKD, per germline. V dropped 0 bases and J dropped 5 bases, with 7 bases sitting between them. The CDR3 sequence is 13 residues long.

The genes are TRBV10-3 and TRBJ1-1; D call uncertain. The specimen sequenced was blood. The TCR was taken from a woman aged 35 to 49 with Graves' hyperthyroidism. Here the CDR3 reads CAISESSGTEAFF. The CDR3 DNA is TGTGCCATCAGTGAGTCGTCCGGGACTGAAGCTTTCTTT.